Sequencing of this TCR beta chain was carried out in a study of blood T cells in healthy people across ages. Germline V gene sequence: CDR1 ENHRY, CDR2 SYGVKD. V lost 8 bases to trimming and J lost 4 bases, with 11 bases between them. The CDR3 covers 12 residues. This clonotype occurred once. The authors ran a second PCR of roughly 6 to 11 cycles using a sample-barcoded 5' primer and a J-beta primer mix. Individual samples furnished no less than 2.5 million CDR3-containing paired-end reads apiece. In TCRdb, the 5' RACE reads were re-called with MiXCR into one record per CDR3 protein. The data show around 1.5 million distinct CDR3 sequences, almost 35% seen once. Every sample gave at least 5 micrograms of total RNA when it was extracted.

Input material: blood. The rearrangement uses TRBV10-3 and TRBJ2-5, with D unclear. This TCR was sampled from a woman aged 25 to 45 in good health. The CDR3 nucleotides are TGTGCCATCGGGCACTCCGGAGAGACCCAGTACTTC. Encoded protein: CAIGHSGETQYF.